This T cell receptor (beta chain) was sequenced during a study of T cell responses to AZD1222 COVID-19 vaccine. Study-level points and caveats: Spike-specific TCR breadth and depth grew following two AZD1222 doses.

Assay: immunoSEQ multiplex PCR; the TCRdb copy retains only in-frame clones and omits some. The table lists 90,000 to 120,000 clones, around nine tenths of them singletons. Trimming cost V 1 base and J 0 bases, with 10 bases left between them. CDR1 is SGHRS, CDR2 YFSETQ, per germline. CDR3 length: 16 residues. Comment on this clone: Its antigen remains unidentified.

This TCR derives from an adult who received the AZD1222 COVID-19 vaccine. Specimen: peripheral blood, collected 28 days after the second AZD1222 dose. The chain employs TRBV5-1 and TRBJ2-2, with unresolved D. CDR3 amino acids: CASSLWGSPNTGELFF. In DNA form, the CDR3 reads TGCGCCAGCAGCTTGTGGGGTTCCCCGAACACCGGGGAGCTGTTTTTT.